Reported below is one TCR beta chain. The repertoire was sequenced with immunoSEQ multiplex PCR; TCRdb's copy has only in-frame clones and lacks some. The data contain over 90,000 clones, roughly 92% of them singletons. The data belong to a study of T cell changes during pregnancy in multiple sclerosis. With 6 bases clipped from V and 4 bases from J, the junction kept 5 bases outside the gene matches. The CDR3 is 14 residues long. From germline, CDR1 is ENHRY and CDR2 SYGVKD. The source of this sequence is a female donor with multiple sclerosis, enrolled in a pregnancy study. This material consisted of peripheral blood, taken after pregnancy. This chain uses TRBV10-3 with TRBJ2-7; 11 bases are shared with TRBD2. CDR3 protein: CAISRTSGGYEQYF. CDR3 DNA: TGTGCCATCAGCCGAACTAGCGGGGGTTACGAGCAGTACTTC.